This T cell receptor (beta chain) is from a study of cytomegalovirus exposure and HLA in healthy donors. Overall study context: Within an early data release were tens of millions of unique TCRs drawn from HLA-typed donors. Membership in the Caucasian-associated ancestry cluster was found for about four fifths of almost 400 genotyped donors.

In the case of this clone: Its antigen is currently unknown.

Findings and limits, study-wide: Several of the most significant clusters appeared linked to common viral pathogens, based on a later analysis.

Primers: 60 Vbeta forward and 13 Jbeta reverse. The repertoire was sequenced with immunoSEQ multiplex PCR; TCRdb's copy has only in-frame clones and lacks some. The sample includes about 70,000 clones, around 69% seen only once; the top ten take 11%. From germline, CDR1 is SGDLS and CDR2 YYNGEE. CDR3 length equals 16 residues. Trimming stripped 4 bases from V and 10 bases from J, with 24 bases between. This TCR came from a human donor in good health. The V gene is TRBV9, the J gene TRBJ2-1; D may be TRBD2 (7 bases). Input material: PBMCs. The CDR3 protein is CASSPGGGSSANEQFF. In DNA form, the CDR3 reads TGTGCCAGCAGCCCTGGGGGGGGCTCTAGCGCTAACGAGCAGTTCTTC.